Below, 29 T cell receptor beta chains from the same sample are listed, as sequenced in a study of CD8 T cells in Susac syndrome. RNA, at 0.5 to 1 ug, was reverse transcribed with random hexamers. Using its own MiXCR run on the immunoSEQ multiplex PCR reads, TCRdb lists one record per CDR3 protein. Of some 120,000 distinct CDR3 sequences detected, 90% to 95% appear once; the ten largest clones hold 0.095% to 0.15%. The sequencing sample was made of CD4+ T cells from PBMCs. The receptors come from a human donor with multiple sclerosis.

This clonotype was picked up one time. The chain has TRBV5-1 and TRBJ2-7; the D gene is possibly TRBD2 (5 bases). The V end was cut by 0 bases, the J end by 5 bases, with 12 bases between. CDR1 is SGHRS and CDR2 is YFSETQ in the germline V gene. The CDR3 has 14 amino acids. In DNA, the CDR3 is TGCGCCAGCAGCTTGGAGACACCCGGGGACGAGCAGTACTTC. Translation gives CASSLETPGDEQYF.

The chain carries TRBV12-3 or TRBV12-4 and TRBJ2-2, with D possibly TRBD2 on 5 matching bases. This CDR3 is built from 15 residues. Trimming stripped 7 bases from V and 1 base from J, with 13 bases between. In DNA, the CDR3 is TGTGCCAGCACCCTGAGGGCGGTGAACACCGGGGAGCTGTTTTTT. This codes for CASTLRAVNTGELFF.

The rearrangement uses TRBV6-5 and TRBJ2-2; 7 bases agree with TRBD1. V shed 8 bases and J 0 bases; nucleotides not matched to a gene: 3. From germline, CDR1 is MNHEY and CDR2 SVGAGI. The CDR3 is 14 amino acids. The CDR3 sequence: CASSRGTNTGELFF. In DNA, the CDR3 is TGTGCCAGCTCCAGGGGGACGAACACCGGGGAGCTGTTTTTT.

The genes are TRBV6-5 and TRBJ2-7; 7 bases are shared with TRBD2. CDR1 and CDR2 (germline): MNHEY, SVGAGI. The CDR3 totals 17 residues. After removal of 0 bases from V and 1 base from J, the junction contained 9 bases not matched to a gene. CDR3: CASSYSHGRLSSYEQYF. CDR3 DNA: TGTGCCAGCAGTTACTCGCACGGGAGGCTATCTTCCTACGAGCAGTACTTC.

The chain has TRBV3-1 and TRBJ2-7; 12 bases agree with TRBD2. The ends lost 4 bases at V and 3 bases at J; junction bases unmatched: 7. This CDR3 spans 16 amino acids. Per germline, CDR1 LGHDT and CDR2 YNNKEL (reference sequence). The CDR3 DNA sequence: TGTGCCAGCAGCCTACGGACTAGCGGGAATATCTACGAGCAGTACTTC. Amino acids: CASSLRTSGNIYEQYF.

This rearrangement joins TRBV19 to TRBJ1-2; D perhaps matches TRBD1 (6 bases). Trimming took 6 bases from V and 3 from J, leaving 17 bases between them. The V gene's germline CDR1 is LNHDA and CDR2 SQIVND (reference sequence). The CDR3 has 15 residues. CDR3: CASSTPGESDYGYTF. CDR3 sequence (DNA): TGTGCCAGTAGCACGCCAGGGGAGTCGGACTATGGCTACACCTTC.

The chain links TRBV11-3 to TRBJ2-3, with D possibly matching TRBD1 (6 bases). The CDR3 extends over 14 amino acids. Trimming removed 1 base from V and 1 base from J, with 6 bases in between. Per the germline V gene, CDR1 is SGHNT and CDR2 is YENEEA. CDR3: CASSLGQGTDTQYF. CDR3 DNA: TGTGCCAGCAGCTTAGGACAGGGCACAGATACGCAGTATTTT.

The rearrangement links TRBV5-1 to TRBJ1-1; unclear D gene. V lost 4 bases, J lost 3 bases, and 16 bases lay in between. In germline, CDR1 is SGHRS, CDR2 YFSETQ. The CDR3 is made up of 15 amino acids. CDR3 coding DNA: TGCGCCAGCAGCCGTCGGACTCCCCGTGACACTGAAGCTTTCTTT. As protein: CASSRRTPRDTEAFF.

The chain employs TRBV12-3 or TRBV12-4 and TRBJ2-2, with 7 nucleotides matching TRBD2. V lost 5 bases, J lost 4 bases, and 7 bases stayed unmatched. The CDR3 runs 15 residues. The CDR3 region has the DNA TGTGCCAGCAGTCTCTTAGCGGGTATCACCGGGGAGCTGTTTTTT. Amino acids: CASSLLAGITGELFF.

The V gene is TRBV6-5, the J gene TRBJ1-2; the match to TRBD1 covers 7 bases. This CDR3 is 14 amino acids long. V lost 7 bases to trimming and J lost 3 bases; unmatched junction nucleotides: 8. Germline loops: CDR1 MNHEY, CDR2 SVGAGI. The CDR3 region is CASTRDRDYYGYTF. CDR3 nucleotide sequence: TGTGCCAGCACCCGAGACAGGGACTACTATGGCTACACCTTC.

The chain recombines TRBV27 with TRBJ1-1; D call uncertain. The germline gives CDR1 MNHEY, CDR2 SMNVEV (reference sequence). Trimming shortened V by 4 bases and J by 6 bases, and 15 bases separated the two germline ends. CDR3 length equals 14 residues. CDR3 nucleotides: TGTGCCAGCAGTTCAGGACGGGGATCACCTGAAGCTTTCTTT. As protein: CASSSGRGSPEAFF.

This chain links TRBV3-1 with TRBJ2-1; D is ambiguous. This CDR3 is built from 16 residues. V lost 4 bases and J 5 bases, leaving 18 bases between the germline ends. Germline CDR1 reads LGHDT; CDR2 reads YNNKEL (reference sequence). The CDR3 region is CASSRRAPTSNNEQFF. The CDR3, as DNA: TGTGCCAGCAGCCGTCGAGCCCCAACCTCAAACAATGAGCAGTTCTTC.

The chain carries TRBV6-5 and TRBJ2-2; 7 bases align to TRBD1. The V gene's germline CDR1 is MNHEY and CDR2 SVGAGI. Trimming removed 2 bases from V and 5 bases from J; junction bases left unmatched: 2. The CDR3 contains 14 residues. For the CDR3, the DNA is TGTGCCAGCAGTTACCCAGGGGGAACCGGGGAGCTGTTTTTT. Translated, it gives CASSYPGGTGELFF.

J is TRBJ1-1 and V is TRBV12-3 or TRBV12-4, with D perhaps TRBD1 (6 bases). CDR3 size: 12 residues. V gave up 6 bases and J gave up 4 bases, with 9 bases separating them. The CDR3 DNA reads as TGTGCCAGCAGAACAGGGACCACTGAAGCTTTCTTT. Translated, it gives CASRTGTTEAFF.

The J gene is TRBJ2-7, the V gene TRBV20-1; 10 nucleotides line up with TRBD2. CDR1 is DFQATT and CDR2 is SNEGSKA in the germline V gene (reference sequence). This CDR3 has 13 residues. V shed 5 bases and J 2 bases; nucleotides not matched to a gene: 3. CDR3 DNA: TGCAGTGCTCTAGCGGGAGAGGCCTACGAGCAGTACTTC. It codes for CSALAGEAYEQYF.

CDR3 coding DNA: TGTGCCAGCAGGCCTTTACGTCAGGCAGGCTACGAGCAGTACTTC. This gives the protein CASRPLRQAGYEQYF. The chain couples TRBV7-9 to TRBJ2-7; D is unresolved. CDR3 length: 15 residues. Trimming shortened V by 6 bases and J by 3 bases, and 18 bases separated the two germline ends. From germline, CDR1 is SEHNR and CDR2 FQNEAQ (reference sequence).

This chain uses TRBV20-1 with TRBJ2-5; no definite D call. Per germline, CDR1 DFQATT and CDR2 SNEGSKA (reference sequence). Trimming removed 3 bases from V and 0 bases from J, with 8 bases in between. CDR3 length: 13 amino acids. The CDR3 coding sequence is TGCAGTGCTAGGAGCTCGTACCAAGAGACCCAGTACTTC. As protein: CSARSSYQETQYF.

This chain links TRBV20-1 with TRBJ1-1; unclear D gene. Germline assignment: CDR1 DFQATT and CDR2 SNEGSKA (reference sequence). V lost 5 bases to trimming and J lost 5 bases, with 6 bases between them. This CDR3 is built from 10 residues. The CDR3 DNA follows: TGCAGTGCTTGGAGTACTGAAGCTTTCTTT. Translating gives CSAWSTEAFF.

This chain connects TRBV6-5 to TRBJ1-1; no definite D call. In germline, CDR1 is MNHEY, CDR2 SVGAGI. V lost 2 bases, J lost 5 bases, and 21 bases lay in between. This CDR3 is 17 amino acids long. CDR3 sequence: CASSYPPQAGRGTEAFF. Here the CDR3 DNA reads TGTGCCAGCAGTTACCCACCGCAGGCGGGCCGTGGGACTGAAGCTTTCTTT.

The V and J genes are TRBV5-1 and TRBJ2-1; TRBD2 agrees at 8 bases. Germline CDR1 is SGHRS and CDR2 is YFSETQ. The J segment lost 7 bases and the V segment lost 0 bases, leaving 9 bases of the junction unmatched. This CDR3 region has 16 residues. CDR3 loop: CASSLAGRDVGNEQFF. The CDR3 bases are TGCGCCAGCAGCTTGGCCGGGAGGGACGTAGGGAATGAGCAGTTCTTC. Filled out from reference TRBV5-1 and TRBJ2-1, the complete variable domain reads KAGVTQTPRYLIKTRGQQVTLSCSPISGHRSVSWYQQTPGQGLQFLFEYFSETQRNKGNFPGRFSGRQFSNSRSEMNVSTLELGDSALYLCASSLAGRDVGNEQFFGPGTRLTVL.

The J gene is TRBJ2-7, the V gene TRBV29-1, with D maybe TRBD1 (5 bases). Trimming cost V 1 base and J 6 bases, with 10 bases left between them. CDR3 size: 12 residues. In germline, CDR1 is SQVTM, CDR2 ANQGSEA. Written as DNA, the CDR3 is TGCAGCGTTGAAGCAGGGCTGGGCGAGCAGTACTTC. As protein: CSVEAGLGEQYF.

This chain joins TRBV19 and TRBJ1-4; 7 bases are a match to TRBD1. The germline CDR1 and CDR2 sequences are LNHDA and SQIVND (reference sequence). Losses at the gene ends were 5 bases for V and 8 bases for J; bases not matched to a gene: 8. The CDR3 is 14 amino acids. Here the CDR3 reads CASSVTGLMEKLFF. For the CDR3, the DNA is TGTGCCAGTAGTGTGACAGGGCTTATGGAAAAACTGTTTTTT.

This clonotype came up once. The V and J genes are TRBV12-3 or TRBV12-4 and TRBJ2-5; 10 nucleotides agree with TRBD2. The J segment lost 5 bases and the V segment lost 6 bases, leaving 9 bases of the junction unmatched. The length of the CDR3 is 15 residues. CDR3 coding DNA: TGTGCCAGCAGCCCGGGGACTAGCGTCCCGGAGACCCAGTACTTC. Translating gives CASSPGTSVPETQYF.

The chain is built from TRBV25-1 and TRBJ1-5, with D possibly being TRBD1 (6 bases). V shed 6 bases and J shed 4 bases, with 13 bases lying between them. There are 14 residues in the CDR3. Germline CDR1 MGHDK, CDR2 SYGVNS. CDR3 sequence: CASSHRDPNQPQHF. The CDR3 bases are TGTGCCAGCAGCCACAGGGACCCTAATCAGCCCCAGCATTTT. Variable domain in full (rest from reference TRBV25-1 and TRBJ1-5): EADIYQTPRYLVIGTGKKITLECSQTMGHDKMYWYQQDPGMELHLIHYSYGVNSTEKGDLSSESTVSRIRTEHFPLTLESARPSHTSQYLCASSHRDPNQPQHFGDGTRLSIL.

The chain has TRBV18 and TRBJ2-7; 11 nucleotides align to TRBD1. The CDR3 sequence is 15 residues long. The germline CDR1 and CDR2 sequences are KGHSH and LQKENI. V was pared by 0 bases and J by 4 bases, with 2 bases of the junction left unmatched. CDR3 sequence: CASSPPGQGAYEQYF. CDR3 nucleotide sequence: TGTGCCAGCTCACCACCTGGACAGGGGGCTTACGAGCAGTACTTC.

The rearrangement joins TRBV19 to TRBJ1-5; D gene uncertain. In germline, CDR1 is LNHDA, CDR2 SQIVND (reference sequence). V lost 0 bases and J lost 9, with 9 bases in between. CDR3 size: 13 residues. The CDR3 reads CASSIERVRPQHF. In DNA, the CDR3 is TGTGCCAGTAGTATAGAAAGGGTTCGGCCCCAGCATTTT.

The rearrangement joins TRBV18 to TRBJ1-1; TRBD1 matches at 11 bases. Germline V gene sequence: CDR1 KGHSH, CDR2 LQKENI. V shed 3 bases and J 4 bases; nucleotides not matched to a gene: 10. The CDR3 loop spans 17 amino acids. CDR3 in DNA: TGTGCCAGCTCACCCACCGGGACAGGGGGGACGAGCACTGAAGCTTTCTTT. Its translation: CASSPTGTGGTSTEAFF.

This clonotype has only one observation. The chain combines TRBV5-4 with TRBJ2-6; possibly TRBD1 or TRBD2 for D (5 bases each). V shed 9 bases and J shed 0 bases, with 16 bases lying between them. The CDR3 consists of 16 residues. Per the germline V gene, CDR1 is SGHNT and CDR2 is YYREEE (reference sequence). The CDR3 DNA reads TGTGCCACCACGGGACCCAGGACCTCTGGGGCCAACGTCCTGACTTTC. It codes for CATTGPRTSGANVLTF. Drawing the rest from reference TRBV5-4 and TRBJ2-6, the complete variable domain is ETGVTQSPTHLIKTRGQQVTLRCSSQSGHNTVSWYQQALGQGPQFIFQYYREEENGRGNFPPRFSGLQFPNYSSELNVNALELDDSALYLCATTGPRTSGANVLTFGAGSRLTVL.

The V call is TRBV7-6, the J call TRBJ2-5; TRBD2 matches at 11 bases. This CDR3 is 15 amino acids long. CDR1 and CDR2 (germline): SGHVS, FNYEAQ. V dropped 5 bases and J dropped 2; count of bases not matched to a gene: 4. For the CDR3, the DNA is TGTGCCAGCAGCGAGGGACTAGCGGTACAAGAGACCCAGTACTTC. Translated: CASSEGLAVQETQYF.